This record concerns one TCR beta chain sequence. The data belong to a study of blood T cell repertoires in COVID-19. Study details: The samples span acute and convalescent COVID-19 from the United States, Italy and Spain. Sample material is recorded as cDNA or gDNA derived from T cells, B-cell-depleted T cells, or PBMCs.

The CDR3 totals 13 residues. Germline lookup yields CDR1 GTSNPN and CDR2 SVGIG (reference sequence). V lost 0 bases and J lost 7, with 13 bases in between. TCRdb's copy holds only in-frame clones and misses some; the assay was immunoSEQ multiplex PCR. This table has 210,000 or so clones, roughly 86% appearing once. The chain uses TRBV30 and TRBJ2-7; D is possibly TRBD2 (5 bases). The source of this sequence is a woman aged 60-75 years with acute or convalescent COVID-19. Sequencing was performed on peripheral blood. CDR3 DNA sequence: TGTGCCTGGAGTGTGAACCGGGAAGGTGAGCAGTACTTC. This gives the protein CAWSVNREGEQYF.